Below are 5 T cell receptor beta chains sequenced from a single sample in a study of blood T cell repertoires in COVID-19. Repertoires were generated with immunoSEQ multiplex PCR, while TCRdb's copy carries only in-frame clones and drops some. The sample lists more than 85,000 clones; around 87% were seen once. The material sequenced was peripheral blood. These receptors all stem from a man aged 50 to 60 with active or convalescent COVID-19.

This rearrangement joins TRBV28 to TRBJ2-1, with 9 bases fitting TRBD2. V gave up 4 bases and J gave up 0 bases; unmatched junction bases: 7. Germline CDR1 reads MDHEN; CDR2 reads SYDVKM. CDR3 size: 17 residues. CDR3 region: CASSSGLADVSYNEQFF. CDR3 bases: TGTGCCAGCAGTTCGGGACTAGCCGACGTCTCCTACAATGAGCAGTTCTTC.

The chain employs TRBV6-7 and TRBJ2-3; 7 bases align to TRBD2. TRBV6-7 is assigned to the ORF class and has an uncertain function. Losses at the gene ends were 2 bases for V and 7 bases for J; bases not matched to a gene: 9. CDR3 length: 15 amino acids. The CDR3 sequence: CASSYQSGAHHTQYF. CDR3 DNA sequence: TGTGCCAGCAGTTACCAAAGCGGGGCACACCATACGCAGTATTTT.

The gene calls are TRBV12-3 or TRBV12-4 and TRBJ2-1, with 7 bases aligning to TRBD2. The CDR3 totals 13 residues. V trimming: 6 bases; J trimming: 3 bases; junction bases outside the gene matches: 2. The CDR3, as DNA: TGTGCCAGCAGCCTAGCGGACTACAATGAGCAGTTCTTC. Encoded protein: CASSLADYNEQFF.

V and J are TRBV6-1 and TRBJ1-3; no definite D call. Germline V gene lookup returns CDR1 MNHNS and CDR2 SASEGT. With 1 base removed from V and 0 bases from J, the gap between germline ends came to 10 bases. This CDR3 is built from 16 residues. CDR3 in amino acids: CASSEGLGVSGNTIYF. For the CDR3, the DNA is TGTGCCAGCAGTGAAGGGCTCGGAGTCTCTGGAAACACCATATATTTT.

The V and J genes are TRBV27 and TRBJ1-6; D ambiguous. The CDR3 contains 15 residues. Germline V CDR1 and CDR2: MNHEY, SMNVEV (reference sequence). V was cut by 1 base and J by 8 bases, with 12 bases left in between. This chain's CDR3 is CASSLLAGKHSPLHF. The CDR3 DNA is TGTGCCAGCAGTTTATTGGCAGGCAAACATTCACCCCTCCACTTT.